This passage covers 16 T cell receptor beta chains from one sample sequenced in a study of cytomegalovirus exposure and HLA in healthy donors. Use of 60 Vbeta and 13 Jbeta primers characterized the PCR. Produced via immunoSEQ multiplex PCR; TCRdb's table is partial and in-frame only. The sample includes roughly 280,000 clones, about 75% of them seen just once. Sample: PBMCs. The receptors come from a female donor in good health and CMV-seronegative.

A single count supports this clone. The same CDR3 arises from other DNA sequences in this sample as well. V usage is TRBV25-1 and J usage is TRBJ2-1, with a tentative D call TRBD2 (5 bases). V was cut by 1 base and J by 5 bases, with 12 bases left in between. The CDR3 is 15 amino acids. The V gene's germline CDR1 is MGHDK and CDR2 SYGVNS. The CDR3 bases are TGTGCCAGCAGTGAATGGAGCGGCAGAAACAATGAGCAGTTCTTC. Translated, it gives CASSEWSGRNNEQFF.

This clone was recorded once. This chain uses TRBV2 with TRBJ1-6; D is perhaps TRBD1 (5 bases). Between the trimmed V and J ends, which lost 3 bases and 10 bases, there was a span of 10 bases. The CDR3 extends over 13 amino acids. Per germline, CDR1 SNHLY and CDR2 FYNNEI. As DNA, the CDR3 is TGTGCCAGCAGTGACCAGGGAGGGTCACCCCTCCACTTT. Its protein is CASSDQGGSPLHF.

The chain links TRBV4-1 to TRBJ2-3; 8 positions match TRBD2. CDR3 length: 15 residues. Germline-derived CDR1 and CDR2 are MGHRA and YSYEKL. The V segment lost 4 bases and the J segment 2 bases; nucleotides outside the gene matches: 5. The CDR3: CASSRLALDTDTQYF. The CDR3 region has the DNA TGCGCCAGCAGCCGACTAGCGCTCGACACAGATACGCAGTATTTT.

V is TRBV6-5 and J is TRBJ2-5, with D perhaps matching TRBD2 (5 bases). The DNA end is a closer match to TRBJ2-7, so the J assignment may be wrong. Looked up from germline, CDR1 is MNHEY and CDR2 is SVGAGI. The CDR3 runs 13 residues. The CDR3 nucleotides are TGTGCCAGCACCGCGGGCGCGTCCTACGAGCAGTACTTC. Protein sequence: CASTAGASYEQYF.

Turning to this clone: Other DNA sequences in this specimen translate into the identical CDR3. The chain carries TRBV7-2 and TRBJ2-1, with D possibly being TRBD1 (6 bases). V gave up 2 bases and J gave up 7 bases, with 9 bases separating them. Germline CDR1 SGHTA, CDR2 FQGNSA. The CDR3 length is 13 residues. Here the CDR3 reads CASSLNRVNEQFF. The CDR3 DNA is TGTGCCAGCAGCTTAAACAGGGTGAATGAGCAGTTCTTC.

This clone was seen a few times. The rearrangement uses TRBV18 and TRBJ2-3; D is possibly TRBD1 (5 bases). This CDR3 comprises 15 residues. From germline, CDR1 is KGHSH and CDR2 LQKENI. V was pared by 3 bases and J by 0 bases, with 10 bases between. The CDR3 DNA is TGTGCCAGCTCACCGACAGCAGCAAGCACAGATACGCAGTATTTT. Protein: CASSPTAASTDTQYF.

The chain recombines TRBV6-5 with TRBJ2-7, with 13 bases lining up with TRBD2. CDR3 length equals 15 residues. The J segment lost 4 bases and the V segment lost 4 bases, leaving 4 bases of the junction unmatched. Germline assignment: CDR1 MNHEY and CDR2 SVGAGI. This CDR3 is CASSFMTSGGYEQYF. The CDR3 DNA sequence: TGTGCCAGCAGTTTCATGACTAGCGGGGGGTACGAGCAGTACTTC.

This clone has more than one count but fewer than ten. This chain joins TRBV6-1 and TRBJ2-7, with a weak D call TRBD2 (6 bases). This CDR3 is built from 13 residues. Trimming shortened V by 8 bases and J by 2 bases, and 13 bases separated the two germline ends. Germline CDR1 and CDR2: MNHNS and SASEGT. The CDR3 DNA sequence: TGTGCCAGCCGCCTGTCGGGAGCCTACGAGCAGTACTTC. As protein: CASRLSGAYEQYF.

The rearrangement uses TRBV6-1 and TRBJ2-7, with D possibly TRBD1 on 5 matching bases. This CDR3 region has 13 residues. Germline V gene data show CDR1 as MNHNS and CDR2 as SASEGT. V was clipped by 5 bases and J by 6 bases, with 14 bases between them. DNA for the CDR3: TGTGCCAGCAGTTATGGGCAGGGTGGCGAGCAGTACTTC. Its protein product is CASSYGQGGEQYF.

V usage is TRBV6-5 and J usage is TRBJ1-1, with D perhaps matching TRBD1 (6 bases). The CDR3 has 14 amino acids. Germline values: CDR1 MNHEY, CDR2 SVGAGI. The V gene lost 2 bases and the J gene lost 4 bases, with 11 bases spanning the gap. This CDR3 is CASSYRGMATEAFF. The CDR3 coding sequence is TGTGCCAGCAGTTACAGGGGGATGGCCACTGAAGCTTTCTTT.

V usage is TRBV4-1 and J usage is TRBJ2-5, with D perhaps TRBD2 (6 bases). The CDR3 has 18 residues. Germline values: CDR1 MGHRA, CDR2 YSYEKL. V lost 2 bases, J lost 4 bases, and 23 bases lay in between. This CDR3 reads CASSQLSLSGDKGETQYF. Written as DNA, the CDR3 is TGCGCCAGCAGCCAACTATCTCTTAGCGGAGATAAGGGAGAGACCCAGTACTTC.

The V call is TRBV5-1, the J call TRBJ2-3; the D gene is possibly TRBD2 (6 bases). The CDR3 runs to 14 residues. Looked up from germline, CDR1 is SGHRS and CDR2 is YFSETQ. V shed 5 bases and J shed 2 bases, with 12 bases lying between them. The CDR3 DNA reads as TGCGCCAGCAGTACAGCGGGCAACACAGATACGCAGTATTTT. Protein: CASSTAGNTDTQYF.

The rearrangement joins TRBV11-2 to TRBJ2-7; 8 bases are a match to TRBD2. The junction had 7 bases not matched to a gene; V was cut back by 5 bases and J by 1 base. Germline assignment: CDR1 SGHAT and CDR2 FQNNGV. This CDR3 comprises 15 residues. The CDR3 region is CASSPRLAGSYEQYF. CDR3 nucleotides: TGTGCCAGCAGCCCGCGGCTAGCGGGTTCCTACGAGCAGTACTTC.

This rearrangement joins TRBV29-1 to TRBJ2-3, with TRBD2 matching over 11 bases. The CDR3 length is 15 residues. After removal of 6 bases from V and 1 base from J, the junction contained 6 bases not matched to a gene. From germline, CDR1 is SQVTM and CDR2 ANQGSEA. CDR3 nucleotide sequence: TGCAGCGTACCTTCTAGCGGGAGGCGCACAGATACGCAGTATTTT. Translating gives CSVPSSGRRTDTQYF.

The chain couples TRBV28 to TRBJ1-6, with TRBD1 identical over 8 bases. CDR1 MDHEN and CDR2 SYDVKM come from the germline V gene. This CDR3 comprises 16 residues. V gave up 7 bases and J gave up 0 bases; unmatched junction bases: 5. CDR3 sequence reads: CASTRQGSSYNSPLHF. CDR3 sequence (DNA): TGTGCCAGCACCCGACAGGGGAGCTCCTATAATTCACCCCTCCACTTT. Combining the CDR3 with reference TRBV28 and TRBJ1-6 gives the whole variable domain DVKVTQSSRYLVKRTGEKVFLECVQDMDHENMFWYRQDPGLGLRLIYFSYDVKMKEKGDIPEGYSVSREKKERFSLILESASTNQTSMYLCASTRQGSSYNSPLHFGNGTRLTVT.

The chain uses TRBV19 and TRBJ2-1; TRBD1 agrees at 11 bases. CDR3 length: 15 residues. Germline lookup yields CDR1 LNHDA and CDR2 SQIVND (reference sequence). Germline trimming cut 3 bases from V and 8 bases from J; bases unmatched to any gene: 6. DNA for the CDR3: TGTGCCAGTAGTATCGGGACAGGGGGTGCGGATGAGCAGTTCTTC. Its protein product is CASSIGTGGADEQFF.